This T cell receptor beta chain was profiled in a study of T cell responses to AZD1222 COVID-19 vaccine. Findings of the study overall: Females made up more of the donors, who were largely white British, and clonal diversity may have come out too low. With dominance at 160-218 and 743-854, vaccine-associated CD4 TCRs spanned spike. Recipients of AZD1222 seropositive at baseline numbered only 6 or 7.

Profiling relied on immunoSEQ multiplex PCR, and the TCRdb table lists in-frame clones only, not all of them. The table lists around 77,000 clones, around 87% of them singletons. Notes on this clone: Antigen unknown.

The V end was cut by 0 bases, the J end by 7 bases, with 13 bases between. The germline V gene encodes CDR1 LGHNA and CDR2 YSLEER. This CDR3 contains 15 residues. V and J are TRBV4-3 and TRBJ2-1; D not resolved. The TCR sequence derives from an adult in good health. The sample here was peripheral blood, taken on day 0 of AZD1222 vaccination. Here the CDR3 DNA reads TGCGCCAGCAGCCAAGATCTCGGGCTGTGGAATGAGCAGTTCTTC. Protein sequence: CASSQDLGLWNEQFF.